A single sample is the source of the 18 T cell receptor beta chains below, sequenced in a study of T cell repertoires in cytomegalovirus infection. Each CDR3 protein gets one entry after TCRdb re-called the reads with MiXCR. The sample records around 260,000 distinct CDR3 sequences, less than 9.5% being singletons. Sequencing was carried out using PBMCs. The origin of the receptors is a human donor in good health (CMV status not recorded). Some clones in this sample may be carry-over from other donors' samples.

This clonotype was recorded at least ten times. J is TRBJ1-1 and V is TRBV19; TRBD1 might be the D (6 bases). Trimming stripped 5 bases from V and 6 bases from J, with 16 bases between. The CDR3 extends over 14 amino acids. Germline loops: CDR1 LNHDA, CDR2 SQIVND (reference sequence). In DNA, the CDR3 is TGTGCCAGTAGTGCCTTACGGGGGGCTCCTGAAGCTTTCTTT. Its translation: CASSALRGAPEAFF.

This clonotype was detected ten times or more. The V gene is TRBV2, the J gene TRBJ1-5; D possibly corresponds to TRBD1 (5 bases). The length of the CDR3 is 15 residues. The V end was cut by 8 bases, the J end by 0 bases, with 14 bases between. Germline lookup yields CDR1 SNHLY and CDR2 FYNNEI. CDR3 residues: CASRTDTRSNQPQHF. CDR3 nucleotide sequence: TGTGCCAGCCGTACGGACACTCGTAGCAATCAGCCCCAGCATTTT.

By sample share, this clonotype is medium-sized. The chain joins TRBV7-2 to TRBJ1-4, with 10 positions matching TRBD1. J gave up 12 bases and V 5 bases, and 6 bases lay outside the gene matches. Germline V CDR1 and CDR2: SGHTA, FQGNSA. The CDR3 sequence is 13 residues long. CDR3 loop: CASSQGQGRQLFF. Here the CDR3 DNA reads TGTGCCAGCAGCCAGGGACAGGGGAGACAACTGTTTTTT.

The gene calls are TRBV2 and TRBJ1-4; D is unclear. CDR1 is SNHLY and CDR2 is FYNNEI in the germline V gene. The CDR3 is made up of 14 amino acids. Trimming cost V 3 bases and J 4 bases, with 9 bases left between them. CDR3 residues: CASSDHGYNEKLFF. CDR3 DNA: TGTGCCAGCAGTGACCATGGATATAATGAAAAACTGTTTTTT.

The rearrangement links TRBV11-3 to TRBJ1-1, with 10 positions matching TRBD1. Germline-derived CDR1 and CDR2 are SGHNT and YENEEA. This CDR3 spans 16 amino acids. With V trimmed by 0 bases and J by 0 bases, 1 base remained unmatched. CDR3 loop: CASSLDGTGVNTEAFF. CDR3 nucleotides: TGTGCCAGCAGCTTAGATGGGACAGGGGTGAACACTGAAGCTTTCTTT.

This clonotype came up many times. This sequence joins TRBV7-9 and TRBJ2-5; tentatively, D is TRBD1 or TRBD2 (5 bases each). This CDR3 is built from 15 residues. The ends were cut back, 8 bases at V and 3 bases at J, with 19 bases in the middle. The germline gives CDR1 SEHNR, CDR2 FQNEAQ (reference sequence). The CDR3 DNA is TGTGCCAGCGGTAGCCGGGACCCCCAAGAAGAGACCCAGTACTTC. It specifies CASGSRDPQEETQYF.

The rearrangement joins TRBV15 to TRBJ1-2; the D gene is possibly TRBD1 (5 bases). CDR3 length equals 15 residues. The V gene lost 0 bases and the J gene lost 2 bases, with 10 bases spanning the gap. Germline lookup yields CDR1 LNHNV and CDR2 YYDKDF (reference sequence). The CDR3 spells CATSRDEGLNYGYTF. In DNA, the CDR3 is TGTGCCACCAGCAGAGATGAGGGGTTGAACTATGGCTACACCTTC.

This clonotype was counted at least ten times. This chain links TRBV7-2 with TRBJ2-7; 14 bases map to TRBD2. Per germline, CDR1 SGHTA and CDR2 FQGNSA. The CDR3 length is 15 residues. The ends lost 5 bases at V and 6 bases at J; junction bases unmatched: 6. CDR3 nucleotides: TGTGCCAGCAGCCCGGGACTAGCGGGAGACCCCGAGCAGTACTTC. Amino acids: CASSPGLAGDPEQYF.

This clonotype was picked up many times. CDR3 region: CASTSQGMNTEAFF. The DNA for the CDR3 is TGTGCCAGCACTTCCCAGGGTATGAACACTGAAGCTTTCTTT. This chain links TRBV7-9 with TRBJ1-1; D perhaps matches TRBD1 (5 bases). The CDR3 is made up of 14 amino acids. V was cut by 7 bases and J by 0 bases, with 12 bases left in between. Per germline, CDR1 SEHNR and CDR2 FQNEAQ (reference sequence).

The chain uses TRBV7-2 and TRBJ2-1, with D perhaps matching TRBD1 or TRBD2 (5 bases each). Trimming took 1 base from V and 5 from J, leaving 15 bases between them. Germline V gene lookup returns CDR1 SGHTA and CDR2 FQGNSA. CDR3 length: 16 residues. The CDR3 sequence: CASSLVPGPPNNEQFF. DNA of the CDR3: TGTGCCAGCAGCTTAGTACCGGGACCCCCGAACAATGAGCAGTTCTTC.

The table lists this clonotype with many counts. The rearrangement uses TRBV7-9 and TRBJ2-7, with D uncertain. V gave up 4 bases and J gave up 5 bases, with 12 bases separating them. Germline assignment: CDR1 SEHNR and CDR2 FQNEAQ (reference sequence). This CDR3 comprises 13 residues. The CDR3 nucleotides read TGTGCCAGCAGCTCCCGAGAGGTCCACGAGCAGTACTTC. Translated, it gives CASSSREVHEQYF.

The CDR3 sequence is CASSQTSGLGGNEQFF. The CDR3 DNA sequence: TGTGCCAGCAGCCAAACATCGGGACTGGGGGGCAATGAGCAGTTCTTC. The chain links TRBV7-2 to TRBJ2-1; a possible D gene is TRBD2 (6 bases). There are 16 residues in the CDR3. The germline gives CDR1 SGHTA, CDR2 FQGNSA. V lost 5 bases and J lost 6, with 20 bases in between.

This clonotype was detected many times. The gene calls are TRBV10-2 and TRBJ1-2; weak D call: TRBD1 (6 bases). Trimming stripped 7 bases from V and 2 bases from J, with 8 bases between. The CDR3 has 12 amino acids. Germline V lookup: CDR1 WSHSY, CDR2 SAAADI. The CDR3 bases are TGCGCCAGCAACCAGGGGAACTATGGCTACACCTTC. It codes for CASNQGNYGYTF.

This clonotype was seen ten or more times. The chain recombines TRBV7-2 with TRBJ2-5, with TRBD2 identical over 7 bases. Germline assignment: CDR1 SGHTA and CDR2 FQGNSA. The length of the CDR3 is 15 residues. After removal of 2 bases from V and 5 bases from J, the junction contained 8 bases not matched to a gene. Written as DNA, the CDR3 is TGTGCCAGCAGCTTACGGGGGGACTACATGGAGACCCAGTACTTC. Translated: CASSLRGDYMETQYF.

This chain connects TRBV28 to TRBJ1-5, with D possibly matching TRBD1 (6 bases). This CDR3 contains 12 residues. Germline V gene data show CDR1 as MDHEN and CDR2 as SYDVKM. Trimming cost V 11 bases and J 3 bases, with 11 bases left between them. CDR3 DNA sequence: TGTGCCGGTCAGGGGCACAATCAGCCCCAGCATTTT. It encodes CAGQGHNQPQHF.

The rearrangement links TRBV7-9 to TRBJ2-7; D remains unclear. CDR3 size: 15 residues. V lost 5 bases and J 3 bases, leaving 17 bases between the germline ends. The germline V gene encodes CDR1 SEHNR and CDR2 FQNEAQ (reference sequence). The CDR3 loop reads CASSPPVYSDYEQYF. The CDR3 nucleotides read TGTGCCAGCAGCCCTCCAGTATATTCGGACTACGAGCAGTACTTC.

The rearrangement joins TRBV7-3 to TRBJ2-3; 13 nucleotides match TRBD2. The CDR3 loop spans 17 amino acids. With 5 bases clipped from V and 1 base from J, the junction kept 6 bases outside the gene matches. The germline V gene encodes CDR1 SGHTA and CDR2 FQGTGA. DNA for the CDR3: TGTGCCAGCAGCCAAGGACTAGCGGGAGCCCGCACAGATACGCAGTATTTT. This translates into CASSQGLAGARTDTQYF.

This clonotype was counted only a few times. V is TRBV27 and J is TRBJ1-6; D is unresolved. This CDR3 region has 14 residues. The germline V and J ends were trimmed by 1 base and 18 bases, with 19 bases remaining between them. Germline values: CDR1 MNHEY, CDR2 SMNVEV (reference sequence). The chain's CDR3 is CASSLWTNPKASHF. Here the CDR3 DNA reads TGTGCCAGCAGTTTATGGACTAACCCCAAGGCAAGCCACTTT.